This entry lists 15 T cell receptor beta chains sequenced from one sample in a study of T-cell reconstitution after alpha-beta-depleted transplantation in children. Unique molecular identifiers were used in preparing the TCRbeta library. MiXCR was run by TCRdb on the PCR reads, yielding one entry per CDR3 protein. The sample lists 700,000 to 950,000 distinct CDR3 sequences; roughly 15% were seen once. Here the sequenced sample was PBMCs, mostly from graft donor cells, taken 360 days after TCRalphabeta/CD19-depleted stem cell transplant. The receptors stem from a male patient aged 5 to 17 who had a stem cell transplant for acute lymphoblastic leukemia, so the T cells may come from the graft donor.

This clonotype was seen more than once but under ten times. This chain uses TRBV9 with TRBJ2-7; either TRBD1 or TRBD2 may supply D (5 bases each). The CDR3 sequence is 14 residues long. Trimming removed 3 bases at V and 4 bases at J, with 14 bases between. Looked up from germline, CDR1 is SGDLS and CDR2 is YYNGEE. The CDR3 coding sequence is TGTGCCAGCAGCGCTCTTGGGGGAAGGTACGAGCAGTACTTC. Translating gives CASSALGGRYEQYF.

The chain combines TRBV19 with TRBJ2-1, with TRBD2 as a possible D gene (5 bases). Trimming removed 1 base from V and 0 bases from J, with 16 bases in between. The CDR3 loop spans 18 amino acids. Germline CDR1 LNHDA, CDR2 SQIVND (reference sequence). CDR3 protein: CASSIGGLAGYSYNEQFF. DNA for the CDR3: TGTGCCAGTAGTATAGGTGGCCTAGCAGGTTACTCCTACAATGAGCAGTTCTTC.

This clonotype was recorded many times. This chain connects TRBV29-1 to TRBJ2-3; D uncertain. The CDR3 length is 10 residues. Germline lookup yields CDR1 SQVTM and CDR2 ANQGSEA. The CDR3 sequence: CSAHSDTQYF. CDR3 bases: TGCAGTGCTCACTCAGATACGCAGTATTTT.

The chain is built from TRBV27 and TRBJ2-7; 10 bases line up with TRBD2. CDR1 and CDR2 (germline): MNHEY, SMNVEV (reference sequence). The CDR3 covers 16 residues. The ends lost 1 base at V and 4 bases at J; junction bases unmatched: 7. CDR3 region: CASSLFSTSGTYEQYF. DNA for the CDR3: TGTGCCAGCAGTTTATTTAGTACTAGCGGGACTTACGAGCAGTACTTC.

This clonotype was detected only a few times. The gene calls are TRBV25-1 and TRBJ2-7; 7 bases line up with TRBD1. The trim removed 0 bases at V and 2 bases at J, leaving 1 base unmatched. The CDR3 extends over 14 amino acids. Germline V gene sequence: CDR1 MGHDK, CDR2 SYGVNS. The CDR3 region is CASSEYDRAYEQYF. The CDR3 nucleotides read TGTGCCAGCAGTGAATACGACAGGGCCTACGAGCAGTACTTC.

The V and J genes are TRBV11-2 and TRBJ2-5, with D possibly TRBD1 on 6 matching bases. CDR3 length: 13 amino acids. Trimming shortened V by 5 bases and J by 2 bases, and 9 bases separated the two germline ends. Germline loops: CDR1 SGHAT, CDR2 FQNNGV. The CDR3 loop reads CASSPGEQETQYF. CDR3 in DNA: TGTGCCAGCAGCCCAGGGGAACAAGAGACCCAGTACTTC. Based on the CDR3 plus reference TRBV11-2 and TRBJ2-5, the full variable domain is EAGVAQSPRYKIIEKRQSVAFWCNPISGHATLYWYQQILGQGPKLLIQFQNNGVVDDSQLPKDRFSAERLKGVDSTLKIQPAKLEDSAVYLCASSPGEQETQYFGPGTRLLVL.

This clonotype was seen a handful of times. The chain uses TRBV11-1 and TRBJ2-3; TRBD1 agrees at 9 bases. After removal of 5 bases from V and 2 bases from J, the junction contained 17 bases not matched to a gene. Per the germline V gene, CDR1 is SGHAT and CDR2 is FQDESV (reference sequence). The CDR3 spans 19 residues. The CDR3 loop reads CASSPSYSTGGLVTDTQYF. CDR3 in DNA: TGTGCCAGCAGCCCATCATATTCGACAGGGGGGTTGGTCACAGATACGCAGTATTTT.

This rearrangement joins TRBV9 to TRBJ2-6; tentatively, D is TRBD1 or TRBD2 (5 bases each). Germline-derived CDR1 and CDR2 are SGDLS and YYNGEE. V lost 7 bases to trimming and J lost 2 bases, with 16 bases between them. This CDR3 spans 16 amino acids. CDR3 residues: CASSSLLGAGANVLTF. The CDR3 DNA reads TGTGCCAGCTCATCTCTCTTGGGGGCTGGGGCCAACGTCCTGACTTTC.

The chain links TRBV2 to TRBJ2-3, with D uncertain. V shed 10 bases and J shed 0 bases, with 14 bases lying between them. Germline V CDR1 and CDR2: SNHLY, FYNNEI. The CDR3 extends over 14 amino acids. The CDR3 loop reads CATDSRLSTDTQYF. The CDR3 DNA is TGTGCCACCGATTCTCGTCTGAGCACAGATACGCAGTATTTT.

V is TRBV20-1 and J is TRBJ2-7, with D perhaps TRBD2 (5 bases). Germline loops: CDR1 DFQATT, CDR2 SNEGSKA (reference sequence). CDR3 size: 14 residues. The V end was cut by 2 bases, the J end by 2 bases, with 13 bases between. The CDR3 loop is CSARSVAPPYEQYF. The CDR3 region has the DNA TGCAGTGCTAGATCGGTAGCGCCTCCCTACGAGCAGTACTTC.

At least ten counts were recorded for this clonotype. The genes are TRBV24-1 and TRBJ2-1, with 7 bases aligning to TRBD1. The CDR3 consists of 14 residues. Looked up from germline, CDR1 is KGHDR and CDR2 is SFDVKD. Losses at the gene ends were 1 base for V and 7 bases for J; bases not matched to a gene: 3. The CDR3 DNA reads as TGTGCCACCAGTGATTTATCCAGGGGGAATGAGCAGTTCTTC. Translation: CATSDLSRGNEQFF.

The chain combines TRBV11-3 with TRBJ2-2, with D tentatively TRBD2 (6 bases). V was pared by 5 bases and J by 3 bases, with 16 bases between. This CDR3 is 16 amino acids long. Germline CDR1 SGHNT, CDR2 YENEEA. The CDR3 sequence is CASSPLAPPDTGELFF. Here the CDR3 DNA reads TGTGCCAGCAGCCCACTAGCTCCCCCGGACACCGGGGAGCTGTTTTTT.

Only a few counts were recorded for this clonotype. The rearrangement joins TRBV5-1 to TRBJ2-1; 7 nucleotides agree with TRBD1. The ends lost 4 bases at V and 6 bases at J; junction bases unmatched: 10. The V gene's germline CDR1 is SGHRS and CDR2 YFSETQ. The CDR3 is 15 amino acids. In nucleotides, the CDR3 is TGCGCCAGCAGCCAAAGACAGGGTTCAGGCAATGAGCAGTTCTTC. As protein: CASSQRQGSGNEQFF.

CDR3 coding DNA: TGCAGCGTTGTCACGGGTGAAGCTTTCTTT. It specifies CSVVTGEAFF. This chain connects TRBV29-1 to TRBJ1-1; D call uncertain. Deletions cut 4 bases from V and 7 bases from J, with 7 bases between. Germline CDR1 SQVTM, CDR2 ANQGSEA. There are 10 residues in the CDR3.

This clonotype came up a few times. One end of the junction fails to match germline, which may point to a read error. CDR3 amino acids: CCARAALAGVTGELFF. The CDR3 nucleotides are TGCTGTGCTAGGGCGGCCCTAGCGGGAGTCACCGGGGAGCTGTTTTTT. The chain carries TRBV20-1 and TRBJ2-2; TRBD2 matches 10 bases. This CDR3 is built from 16 residues. Germline V CDR1 and CDR2: DFQATT, SNEGSKA (reference sequence).